The source of this T cell receptor beta chain is a study of T cell changes during pregnancy in multiple sclerosis. Profiling relied on immunoSEQ multiplex PCR, and the TCRdb table lists in-frame clones only, not all of them. The sample contains 40,000 or so clones, 92% of which appear only once. Trimming cost V 6 bases and J 8 bases; bases outside gene matches: 7. The CDR3 consists of 14 residues. Per germline, CDR1 SGHTA and CDR2 FQGTGA. The source is a female donor with multiple sclerosis, enrolled in a pregnancy study. Sequencing used CD8+ T cells from peripheral blood mononuclear cells, obtained before pregnancy. The genes are TRBV7-3 and TRBJ2-1, with 10 bases matching TRBD2. The CDR3 spells CASSPSGRADEQFF. CDR3 in DNA: TGTGCCAGCAGTCCTAGCGGGAGAGCCGATGAGCAGTTCTTC.